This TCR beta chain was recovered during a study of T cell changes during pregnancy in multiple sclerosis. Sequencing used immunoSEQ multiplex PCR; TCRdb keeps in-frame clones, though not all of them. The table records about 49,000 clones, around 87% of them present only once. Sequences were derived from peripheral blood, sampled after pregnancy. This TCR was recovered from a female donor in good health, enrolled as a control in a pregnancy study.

CDR3 sequence reads: CASSLSSGGANYGYTF. The CDR3 coding sequence is TGTGCCAGCAGTTTGTCCTCGGGGGGGGCTAACTATGGCTACACCTTC. V and J are TRBV27 and TRBJ1-2, with D possibly being TRBD1 (5 bases). This CDR3 is 16 amino acids long. V lost 3 bases to trimming and J lost 0 bases, with 14 bases between them. Germline V lookup: CDR1 MNHEY, CDR2 SMNVEV (reference sequence).